This passage covers 10 T cell receptor beta chains from one sample sequenced in a study of Ad26.COV2.S vaccination and SARS-CoV-2 variants. Measured with immunoSEQ multiplex PCR; TCRdb has only the in-frame clones, and not every one. The table lists around 140,000 clones, 86% of them singletons. The sequencing here drew on peripheral blood, taken after recovery from COVID-19. The receptors here all came from a human donor who had recovered from COVID-19.

The chain recombines TRBV28 with TRBJ1-5, with D possibly TRBD1 on 5 matching bases. Germline assignment: CDR1 MDHEN and CDR2 SYDVKM. This CDR3 has 14 residues. Trimming left V 6 bases short and J 2 bases short, with 11 bases between. For the CDR3, the DNA is TGTGCCAGCAGAGACCGGGACGGCAATCAGCCCCAGCATTTT. Translating gives CASRDRDGNQPQHF.

The chain combines TRBV2 with TRBJ2-7; no reliable D call. Germline assignment: CDR1 SNHLY and CDR2 FYNNEI. V was shortened by 3 bases and J by 1 base, with 13 bases between the two germline ends. The CDR3 runs to 15 residues. CDR3 sequence: CASSDGSRQSYEQYF. Here the CDR3 DNA reads TGTGCCAGCAGTGACGGGTCGAGGCAGTCCTACGAGCAGTACTTC.

This clone was counted a single time. This chain links TRBV28 with TRBJ1-2, with unresolved D. V was shortened by 2 bases and J by 0 bases, with 10 bases between the two germline ends. Germline CDR1 reads MDHEN; CDR2 reads SYDVKM. This CDR3 is built from 15 residues. As DNA, the CDR3 is TGTGCCAGCAGTTTAAAATTCCAGGCTAACTATGGCTACACCTTC. Translation gives CASSLKFQANYGYTF.

V and J are TRBV19 and TRBJ1-6; tentative D call: TRBD1 (6 bases). Germline CDR1 reads LNHDA; CDR2 reads SQIVND (reference sequence). The CDR3 length is 16 residues. The V end was cut by 0 bases, the J end by 10 bases, with 16 bases between. The CDR3 protein is CASSIELHRASSPLHF. The CDR3, as DNA: TGTGCCAGTAGTATAGAACTCCACAGGGCAAGCTCACCCCTCCACTTT.

Notes on this clone: The junction and the germline gene differ at one end; a read error may be behind it. The J gene is TRBJ1-4, the V gene TRBV19; D might be TRBD1 (5 bases). The CDR3 contains 16 residues. The V gene's germline CDR1 is LNHDA and CDR2 SQIVND (reference sequence). CDR3 DNA sequence: TGTGCCAGTAGTATCCGGGACCCCTCCTTTAATGGAAAACTGTTTTTT. Encoded protein: CASSIRDPSFNGKLFF.

The chain combines TRBV7-8 with TRBJ1-2, with D unclear. CDR3 length equals 14 residues. V lost 1 base and J 0 bases, leaving 6 bases between the germline ends. CDR1 SGHVS and CDR2 FQNEAQ come from the germline V gene. This CDR3 reads CASSLGAANYGYTF. The CDR3 DNA reads TGTGCCAGCAGCTTAGGGGCCGCTAACTATGGCTACACCTTC.

V is TRBV5-1 and J is TRBJ1-1; 8 nucleotides agree with TRBD1. J gave up 8 bases and V 0 bases, and 3 bases lay outside the gene matches. Germline loops: CDR1 SGHRS, CDR2 YFSETQ. The CDR3 spans 13 residues. The CDR3 loop is CASSLGTGREAFF. The CDR3, as DNA: TGCGCCAGCAGCTTGGGGACAGGGCGGGAAGCTTTCTTT.

The chain has TRBV5-4 and TRBJ2-3; D gene unclear. Germline V gives CDR1 SGHNT, CDR2 YYREEE (reference sequence). The CDR3 has 14 amino acids. V was shortened by 1 base and J by 2 bases, with 8 bases between the two germline ends. CDR3 region: CASSLKGTTDTQYF. CDR3 DNA sequence: TGTGCCAGCAGCTTGAAAGGCACCACAGATACGCAGTATTTT.

This chain links TRBV11-2 with TRBJ2-7; 11 bases line up with TRBD1. Germline V gene sequence: CDR1 SGHAT, CDR2 FQNNGV. The J segment lost 4 bases and the V segment lost 4 bases, leaving 0 bases of the junction unmatched. This CDR3 contains 13 residues. In DNA, the CDR3 is TGTGCCAGCAGCTGGGACAGGGGGTACGAGCAGTACTTC. It specifies CASSWDRGYEQYF.

Of note for this clone: Just one base apart from a much larger clone, this may be a read error. The chain is built from TRBV27 and TRBJ1-2; TRBD1 matches at 9 bases. The germline V gene encodes CDR1 MNHEY and CDR2 SMNVEV (reference sequence). The junction had 0 bases not matched to a gene; V was cut back by 2 bases and J by 5 bases. The CDR3 consists of 13 residues. The CDR3 DNA is TGTGCCAGCAGTTTAGGGACAGGGTATGGCTACACCTTC. Translating it yields CASSLGTGYGYTF.